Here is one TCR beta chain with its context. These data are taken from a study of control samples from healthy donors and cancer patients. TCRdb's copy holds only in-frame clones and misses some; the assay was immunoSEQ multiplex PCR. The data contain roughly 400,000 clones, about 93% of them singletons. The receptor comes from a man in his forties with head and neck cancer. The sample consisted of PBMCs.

In DNA, the CDR3 is TGTGCCAGCAGCGTAGAACCTGGGGGGCTGGGCTACACCTTC. Translated: CASSVEPGGLGYTF. The J gene is TRBJ1-2, the V gene TRBV9; TRBD1 might be the D (6 bases). The germline CDR1 and CDR2 sequences are SGDLS and YYNGEE. CDR3 length: 14 residues. Trimming removed 0 bases from V and 8 bases from J, with 14 bases in between.